This T cell receptor (beta chain) is from a study of blood T cell repertoires in COVID-19. The wider study: T cells, B-cell-depleted T cells, or PBMCs supplied cDNA or gDNA.

In the authors' methods: For nucleated cells, counts were estimated from reference gene primer amplification. Data came from immunoSEQ multiplex PCR; TCRdb stores just in-frame clones and leaves some out. Clonal size and the V and J genes are those of that table, whereas D and trimming came from the DNA. This table holds around 300,000 clones, approximately 90% found once. The Seattle patients joined while their infection was active and were tracked longitudinally afterward. This CDR3 is 15 amino acids long. Losses at the gene ends were 3 bases for V and 5 bases for J; bases not matched to a gene: 8. The germline V gene encodes CDR1 KGHSH and CDR2 LQKENI.

The genes are TRBV18 and TRBJ1-1, with 8 bases aligning to TRBD1. Source material: peripheral blood. The receptor was derived from a woman aged 45 to 65 with COVID-19, enrolled during active disease. The CDR3 DNA sequence: TGTGCCAGCTCACCGTTCGGACAGGGACGGACTGAAGCTTTCTTT. Translation: CASSPFGQGRTEAFF.